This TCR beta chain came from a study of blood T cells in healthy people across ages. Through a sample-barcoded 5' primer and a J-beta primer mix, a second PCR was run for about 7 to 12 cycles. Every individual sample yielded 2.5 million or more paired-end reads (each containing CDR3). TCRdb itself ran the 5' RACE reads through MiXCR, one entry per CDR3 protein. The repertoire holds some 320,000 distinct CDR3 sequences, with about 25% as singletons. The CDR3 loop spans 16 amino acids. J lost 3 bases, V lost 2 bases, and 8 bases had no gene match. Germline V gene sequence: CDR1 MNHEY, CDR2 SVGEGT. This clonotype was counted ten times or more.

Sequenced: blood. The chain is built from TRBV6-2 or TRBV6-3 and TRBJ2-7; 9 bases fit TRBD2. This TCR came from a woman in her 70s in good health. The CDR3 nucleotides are TGTGCCAGCAGTTACGGCCCAGCGGGAGGAGGCTACGAGCAGTACTTC. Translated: CASSYGPAGGGYEQYF.